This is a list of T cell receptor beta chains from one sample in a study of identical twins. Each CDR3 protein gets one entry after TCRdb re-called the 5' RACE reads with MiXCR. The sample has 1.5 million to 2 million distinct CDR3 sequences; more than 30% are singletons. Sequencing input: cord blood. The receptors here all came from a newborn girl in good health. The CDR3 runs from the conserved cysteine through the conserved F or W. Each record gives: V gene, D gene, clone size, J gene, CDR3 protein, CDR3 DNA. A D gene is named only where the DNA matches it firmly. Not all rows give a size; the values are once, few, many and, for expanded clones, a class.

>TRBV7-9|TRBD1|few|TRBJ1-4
CASSSTDRGAEKLFF
TGTGCCAGCAGCTCGACCGACAGGGGGGCTGAAAAACTGTTTTTT
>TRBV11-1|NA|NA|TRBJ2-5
CASSFAVASHNEQYF
TGTGCCAGCAGCTTTGCGGTGGCTAGCCACAATGAGCAGTACTTC
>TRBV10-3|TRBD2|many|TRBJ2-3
CAISASGAGDTQYF
TGTGCCATCAGTGCTAGCGGGGCGGGCGATACGCAGTATTTT
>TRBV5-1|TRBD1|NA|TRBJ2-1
CASSLMTGASYNEQFF
TGCGCCAGCAGCTTGATGACAGGGGCTTCCTACAATGAGCAGTTCTTC
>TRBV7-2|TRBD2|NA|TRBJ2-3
CASSLWTSGGIHTQYF
TGTGCCAGCAGCCTGTGGACTAGCGGCGGTATCCATACGCAGTATTTT
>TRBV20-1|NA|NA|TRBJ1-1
CSARDLPGPTKNTEAFF
TGCAGTGCTAGAGATCTTCCGGGACCTACAAAGAACACTGAAGCTTTCTTT
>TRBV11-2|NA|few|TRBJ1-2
CASSQKGPPPPYGYTF
TGTGCCAGCAGCCAAAAGGGACCCCCACCCCCCTATGGCTACACCTTC
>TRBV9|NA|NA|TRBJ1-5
CASSVGRGQPQHF
TGTGCCAGCAGCGTAGGGAGGGGACAGCCCCAGCATTTT
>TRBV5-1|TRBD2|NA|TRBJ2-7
CASSLEVAGRNEQYF
TGCGCCAGCAGCTTGGAGGTAGCGGGAAGGAATGAGCAGTACTTC
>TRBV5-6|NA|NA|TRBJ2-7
CASSLAFGGQNYEQYF
TGTGCCAGCAGCTTGGCCTTTGGGGGCCAGAACTACGAGCAGTACTTC
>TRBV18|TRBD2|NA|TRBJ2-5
CAGSPIARSGIETQYF
TGTGCCGGCTCACCAATCGCGCGCAGCGGGATAGAGACCCAGTACTTC
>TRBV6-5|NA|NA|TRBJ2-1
CASSTSDDTYNEQFF
TGTGCCAGCAGCACCTCGGACGACACCTACAATGAGCAGTTCTTC
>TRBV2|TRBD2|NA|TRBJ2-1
CASSEALAGGQFF
TGTGCCAGCAGTGAAGCTCTAGCGGGGGGGCAGTTCTTC
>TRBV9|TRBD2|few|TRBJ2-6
CASSVGSGGSGANVLTF
TGTGCCAGCAGCGTAGGGTCGGGGGGATCTGGGGCCAACGTCCTGACTTTC
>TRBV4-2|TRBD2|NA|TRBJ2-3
CASSQGVPAGATDTQYF
TGTGCCAGCAGCCAAGGAGTACCAGCGGGAGCCACAGATACGCAGTATTTT
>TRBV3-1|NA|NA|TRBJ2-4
CASSPNGLAKNIQYF
TGTGCCAGCAGCCCGAACGGGCTAGCCAAAAACATTCAGTACTTC
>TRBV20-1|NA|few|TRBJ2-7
CSALRESEQYF
TGCAGTGCGCTCCGAGAAAGCGAGCAGTACTTC
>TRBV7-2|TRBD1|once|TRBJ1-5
CASSPGTGRYSNQPQHF
TGTGCCAGCAGTCCCGGGACAGGGCGCTATAGCAATCAGCCCCAGCATTTT
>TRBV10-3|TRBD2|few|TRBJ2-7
CAISESTTSGHEQYF
TGTGCCATCAGTGAGTCGACGACTAGCGGCCACGAGCAGTACTTC
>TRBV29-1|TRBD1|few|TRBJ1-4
CSVQGATNEKLFF
TGCAGCGTCCAGGGGGCAACTAATGAAAAACTGTTTTTT
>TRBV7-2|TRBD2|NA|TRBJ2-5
CASSHGTSGVVIETQYF
TGTGCCAGCAGCCACGGGACTAGCGGGGTAGTGATAGAGACCCAGTACTTC
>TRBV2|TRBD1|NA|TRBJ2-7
CARRPTGVSYEQYF
TGTGCCCGCAGACCGACAGGGGTTTCTTACGAGCAGTACTTC
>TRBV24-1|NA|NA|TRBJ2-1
CATSDERRAYNEQFF
TGTGCCACCAGTGATGAGCGGAGAGCCTACAATGAGCAGTTCTTC
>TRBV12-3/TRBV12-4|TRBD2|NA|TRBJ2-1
CASSLSGIYNEQFF
TGTGCCAGCAGCCTTAGCGGGATCTACAATGAGCAGTTCTTC
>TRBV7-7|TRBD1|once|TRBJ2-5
CASSLTGRTQYF
TGTGCTAGCAGCTTGACAGGGCGGACCCAGTACTTC
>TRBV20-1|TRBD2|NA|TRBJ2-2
CSARGGLGTGELFF
TGCAGTGCTAGGGGGGGACTAGGGACCGGGGAGCTGTTTTTT
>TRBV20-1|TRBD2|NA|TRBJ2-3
CSANSGRIADTQYF
TGCAGTGCTAATAGCGGGAGGATCGCAGATACGCAGTATTTT
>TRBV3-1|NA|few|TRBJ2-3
CASSQELIPTDTQYF
TGTGCCAGCAGCCAAGAACTGATTCCCACAGATACGCAGTATTTT
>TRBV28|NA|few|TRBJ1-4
CASSLHQANEKLFF
TGTGCCAGCAGTCTACACCAAGCTAATGAAAAACTGTTTTTT
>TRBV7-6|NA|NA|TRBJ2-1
CASSLLSDFLGRSYNEQFF
TGTGCCAGCAGCTTACTCTCGGACTTCTTGGGGAGATCCTACAATGAGCAGTTCTTC
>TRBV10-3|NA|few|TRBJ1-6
CAISEPRENSPLHF
TGTGCCATCAGTGAGCCCAGGGAGAATTCACCCCTCCACTTT
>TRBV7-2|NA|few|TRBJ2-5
CASSPAGLKETQYF
TGTGCCAGCAGCCCAGCTGGCTTAAAAGAGACCCAGTACTTC
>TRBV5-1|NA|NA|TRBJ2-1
CASSLGWSRGNNEQFF
TGCGCCAGCAGCTTGGGATGGAGCAGGGGTAACAATGAGCAGTTCTTC
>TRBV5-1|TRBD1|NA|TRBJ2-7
CASSLAGQGNNEQYF
TGCGCCAGCAGCTTGGCGGGACAGGGAAACAATGAGCAGTACTTC
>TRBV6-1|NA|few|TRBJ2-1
CASSEGWEQFF
TGTGCCAGCAGTGAAGGGTGGGAGCAGTTCTTC
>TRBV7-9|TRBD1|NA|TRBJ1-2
CASSLGPGGSYGYTF
TGTGCCAGCAGCTTAGGTCCAGGGGGTTCCTATGGCTACACCTTC
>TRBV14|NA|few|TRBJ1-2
CASSPPNRNYGYTF
TGTGCCAGCAGCCCCCCAAACAGAAACTATGGCTACACCTTC
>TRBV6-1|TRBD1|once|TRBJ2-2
CASKSQGSAGELFF
TGTGCCAGCAAATCACAGGGGAGCGCCGGGGAGCTGTTTTTT
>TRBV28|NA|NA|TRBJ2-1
CASRNRGDEQFF
TGTGCCAGCAGAAATAGGGGGGATGAGCAGTTCTTC
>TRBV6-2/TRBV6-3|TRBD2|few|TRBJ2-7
CATSGLAGVNEQYF
TGTGCCACATCGGGACTAGCGGGAGTTAACGAGCAGTACTTC
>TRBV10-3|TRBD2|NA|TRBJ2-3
CAIRISGRSTDTRYF
TGTGCCATCAGGATAAGCGGGAGGAGCACAGATACGCGGTATTTT
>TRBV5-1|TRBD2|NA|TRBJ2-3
CASSLAGGGIRTDTQYF
TGCGCCAGCAGCTTGGCCGGGGGGGGAATCCGCACAGATACGCAGTATTTT
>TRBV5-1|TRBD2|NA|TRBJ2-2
CASSRGLGSYSNTGELFF
TGCGCCAGCAGCCGCGGACTAGGATCTTATTCGAACACCGGGGAGCTGTTTTTT
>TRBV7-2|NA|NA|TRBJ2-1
CASSLLLLLYNEQFF
TGTGCCAGCAGCTTACTACTTCTCTTATACAATGAGCAGTTCTTC
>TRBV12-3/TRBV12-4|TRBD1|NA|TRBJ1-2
CASSFLRTGEYGYTF
TGTGCCAGCAGTTTTCTCCGGACAGGGGAATATGGCTACACCTTC
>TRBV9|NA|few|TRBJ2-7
CASSVALGDGSYEQYF
TGTGCCAGCAGCGTAGCATTGGGGGACGGTTCCTACGAGCAGTACTTC
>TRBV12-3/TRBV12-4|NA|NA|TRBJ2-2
CASSLGSYTGELFF
TGTGCCAGCAGCCTCGGGTCTTACACCGGGGAGCTGTTTTTT
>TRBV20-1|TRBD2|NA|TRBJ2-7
CSAGLTSRSEQYF
TGCAGTGCTGGATTGACTAGCAGGAGTGAGCAGTACTTC
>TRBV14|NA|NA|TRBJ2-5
CASPATQETQYF
TGTGCCAGCCCTGCGACCCAAGAGACCCAGTACTTC